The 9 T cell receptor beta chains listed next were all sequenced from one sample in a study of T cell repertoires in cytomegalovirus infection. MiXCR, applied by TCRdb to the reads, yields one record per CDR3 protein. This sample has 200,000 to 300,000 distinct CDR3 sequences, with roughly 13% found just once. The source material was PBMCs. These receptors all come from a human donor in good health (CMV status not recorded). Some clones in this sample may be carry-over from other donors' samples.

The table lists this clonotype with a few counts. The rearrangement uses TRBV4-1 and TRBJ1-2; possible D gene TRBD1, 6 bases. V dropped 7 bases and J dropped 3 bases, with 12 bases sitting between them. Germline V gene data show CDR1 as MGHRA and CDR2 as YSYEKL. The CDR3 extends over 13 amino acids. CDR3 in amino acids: CASTPRGDYGYTF. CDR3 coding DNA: TGCGCCAGCACGCCCAGGGGCGACTATGGCTACACCTTC.

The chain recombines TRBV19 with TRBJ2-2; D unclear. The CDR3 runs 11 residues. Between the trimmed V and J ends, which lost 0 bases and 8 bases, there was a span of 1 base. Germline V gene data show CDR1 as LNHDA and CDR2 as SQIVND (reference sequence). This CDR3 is CASSIEGELFF. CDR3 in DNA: TGTGCCAGTAGTATAGAGGGGGAGCTGTTTTTT.

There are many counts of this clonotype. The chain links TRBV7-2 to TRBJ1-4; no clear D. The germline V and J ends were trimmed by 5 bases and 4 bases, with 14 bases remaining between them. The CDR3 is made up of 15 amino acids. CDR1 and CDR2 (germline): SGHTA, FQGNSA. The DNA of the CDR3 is TGTGCCAGCAGCCAGGTTTCAGGTCTTAATGAAAAACTGTTTTTT. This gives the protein CASSQVSGLNEKLFF.

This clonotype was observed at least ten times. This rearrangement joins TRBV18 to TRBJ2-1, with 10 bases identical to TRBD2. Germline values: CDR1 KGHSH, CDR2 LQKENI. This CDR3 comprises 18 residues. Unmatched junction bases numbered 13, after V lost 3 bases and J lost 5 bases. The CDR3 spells CASSPRSSGSSGDNEQFF. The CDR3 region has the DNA TGTGCCAGCTCACCTCGATCTAGCGGGAGCTCGGGGGACAATGAGCAGTTCTTC.

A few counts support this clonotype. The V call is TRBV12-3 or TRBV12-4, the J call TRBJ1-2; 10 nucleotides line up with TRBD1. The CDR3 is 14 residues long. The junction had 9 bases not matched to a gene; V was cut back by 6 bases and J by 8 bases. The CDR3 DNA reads TGTGCCAGCAGCCCGGACAGGGGGGGGTTCGGCTACACCTTC. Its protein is CASSPDRGGFGYTF.

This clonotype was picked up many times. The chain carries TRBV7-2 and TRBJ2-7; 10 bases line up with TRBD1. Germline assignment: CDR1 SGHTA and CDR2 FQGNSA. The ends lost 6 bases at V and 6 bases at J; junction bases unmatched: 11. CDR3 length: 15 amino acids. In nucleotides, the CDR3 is TGTGCCAGCAGTTCGGACCGGGACAGGGGAGTCGAGCAGTACTTC. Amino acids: CASSSDRDRGVEQYF.

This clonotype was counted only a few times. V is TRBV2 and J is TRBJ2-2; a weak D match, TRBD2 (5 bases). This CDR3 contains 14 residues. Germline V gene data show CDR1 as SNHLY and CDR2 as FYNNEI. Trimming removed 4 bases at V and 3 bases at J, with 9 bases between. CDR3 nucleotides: TGTGCCAGCAGTGCGGGGATGGACACCGGGGAGCTGTTTTTT. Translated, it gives CASSAGMDTGELFF.

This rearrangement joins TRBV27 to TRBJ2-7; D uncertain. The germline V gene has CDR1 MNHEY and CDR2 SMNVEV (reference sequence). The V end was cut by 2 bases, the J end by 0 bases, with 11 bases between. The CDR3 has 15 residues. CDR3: CASSLVWRSSYEQYF. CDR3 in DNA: TGTGCCAGCAGTTTAGTTTGGCGGAGCTCCTACGAGCAGTACTTC.

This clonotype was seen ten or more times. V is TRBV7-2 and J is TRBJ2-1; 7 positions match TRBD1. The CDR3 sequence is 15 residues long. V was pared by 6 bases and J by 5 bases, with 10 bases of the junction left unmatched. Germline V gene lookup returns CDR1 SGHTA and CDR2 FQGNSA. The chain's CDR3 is CASSLAPGQHNEQFF. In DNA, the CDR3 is TGTGCCAGCAGTCTAGCCCCGGGACAGCACAATGAGCAGTTCTTC. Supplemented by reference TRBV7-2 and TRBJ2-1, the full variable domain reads GAGVSQSPSNKVTEKGKDVELRCDPISGHTALYWYRQSLGQGLEFLIYFQGNSAPDKSGLPSDRFSAERTGGSVSTLTIQRTQQEDSAVYLCASSLAPGQHNEQFFGPGTRLTVL.